This T cell receptor beta chain emerged from a study of regulatory T cells in long-lasting Graves disease. Findings of the study overall: It was in persistent disease that TRBV28, TRBJ1-2 and TRBJ2-5 were favored. Persistent patients shared more public clonotypes (2,741) than newly diagnosed patients (about 1,000).

In regard to this clonotype: Its antigen is currently unknown. A read error is possible here, since a much larger clone lies one base away.

Arm-PCR of CDR3 regions and iRepertoire HTBI primers were the basis on which TCR beta libraries were built. Authors' processing steps: Identification across samples found 50 to 80 TRBV and roughly 14 TRBJ segments. TCRdb re-called the multiplex PCR reads through MiXCR, storing one row per CDR3 protein. TCRdb, not the authors, supplied the V and J calls. Altogether roughly 420,000 distinct CDR3 sequences are present, 15% being singletons, with the ten largest covering over 20%. Time point denoted: newly diagnosed GD, antithyroid drugs for less than 3 months. PBMC-extracted RNA yielded the TCR library. The patient group derived from an endocrinology department in Xi'an, China. This CDR3 comprises 14 residues. CDR1 is SGHKS, CDR2 YYEKEE, per germline (reference sequence). Germline trimming cut 7 bases from V and 4 bases from J; bases unmatched to any gene: 8.

V is TRBV5-5 and J is TRBJ2-3; 8 positions agree with TRBD2. Source: peripheral blood mononuclear cells (PBMCs), taken at new diagnosis, from a patient treated with antithyroid drugs. The source of this sequence is a female donor with Graves disease. CDR3 loop: CASGGLASADTQYF. The CDR3 nucleotides are TGTGCCAGCGGCGGACTAGCTTCGGCAGATACGCAGTATTTT.